Below, 20 T cell receptor beta chains from the same sample are listed, as sequenced in a study of T cell clones after liver transplantation. The data were produced by immunoSEQ multiplex PCR, yet TCRdb's version contains in-frame clones alone and is incomplete. This table holds 65,000 to 85,000 clones, under 90% found once. The sequenced sample was CD4+ T cells from blood, obtained less than 50 months after liver transplant. The origin of the receptors is a human patient who received a liver transplant. The T cells may come from the graft donor.

The rearrangement joins TRBV5-6 to TRBJ2-5; D call uncertain. V shed 2 bases and J shed 0 bases, with 5 bases lying between them. The CDR3 is made up of 13 amino acids. Germline CDR1 SGHDT, CDR2 YYEEEE. DNA of the CDR3: TGTGCCAGCAGCTTCACAGACCAAGAGACCCAGTACTTC. It codes for CASSFTDQETQYF.

V is TRBV19 and J is TRBJ2-2, with 11 bases aligning to TRBD2. The CDR3 runs to 14 residues. Germline lookup yields CDR1 LNHDA and CDR2 SQIVND (reference sequence). J gave up 6 bases and V 6 bases, and 3 bases lay outside the gene matches. The CDR3 coding sequence is TGTGCCAGTAGACTAGCGGGAGATCCCGGGGAGCTGTTTTTT. Residues: CASRLAGDPGELFF.

The V and J genes are TRBV12-2 and TRBJ1-1. TRBV12-2 is a recognized pseudogene. This CDR3 is 15 amino acids long. The CDR3 spells CASRLVRRGNTEAFF. The CDR3 region has the DNA TGTGCAAGTCGCTTAGTAAGGAGGGGTAACACTGAAGCTTTCTTT.

The chain carries TRBV5-6 and TRBJ2-7; D gene unclear. The CDR3 length is 11 residues. V lost 3 bases to trimming and J lost 11 bases, with 12 bases between them. CDR1 is SGHDT and CDR2 is YYEEEE in the germline V gene. CDR3 sequence: CASSSGSSEYF. The CDR3 DNA is TGTGCCAGCAGCTCCGGGTCCAGTGAGTACTTC.

The chain employs TRBV30 and TRBJ2-7; 9 bases are a match to TRBD1. The germline V gene has CDR1 GTSNPN and CDR2 SVGIG (reference sequence). CDR3 length: 13 residues. The ends lost 3 bases at V and 7 bases at J; junction bases unmatched: 7. The CDR3 spells CAWSRDRAGEQYF. The CDR3, as DNA: TGTGCCTGGAGCCGGGACAGGGCTGGAGAGCAGTACTTC.

The chain is built from TRBV7-2 and TRBJ2-3; either TRBD1 or TRBD2 may fit D (5 bases each). Trimming cost V 5 bases and J 4 bases, with 19 bases left between them. Germline assignment: CDR1 SGHTA and CDR2 FQGNSA. The CDR3 extends over 16 amino acids. The CDR3 protein is CASSVTGRPRSDTQYF. The CDR3 DNA sequence: TGTGCCAGCAGCGTTACGGGACGCCCACGCTCAGATACGCAGTATTTT.

The genes are TRBV25-1 and TRBJ1-1, with TRBD1 identical over 7 bases. This CDR3 is 13 amino acids long. Looked up from germline, CDR1 is MGHDK and CDR2 is SYGVNS. After removal of 6 bases from V and 6 bases from J, the junction contained 7 bases not matched to a gene. CDR3 bases: TGTGCCAGCAGGACGACAGGGTACCCTGAAGCTTTCTTT. Its protein is CASRTTGYPEAFF.

This clone was seen a single time. The V gene is TRBV9, the J gene TRBJ2-5, with TRBD2 matching over 13 bases. Germline V lookup: CDR1 SGDLS, CDR2 YYNGEE. CDR3 length: 16 amino acids. The V segment lost 4 bases and the J segment 5 bases; nucleotides outside the gene matches: 8. CDR3 region: CASSLGATSGRETQYF. In nucleotides, the CDR3 is TGTGCCAGCAGCTTGGGGGCGACTAGCGGGAGGGAGACCCAGTACTTC.

The sample holds a few counts of this clone. This chain joins TRBV19 and TRBJ2-7, with a weak D call TRBD1 (5 bases). V lost 5 bases and J lost 5, with 13 bases in between. CDR1 and CDR2 (germline): LNHDA, SQIVND (reference sequence). The CDR3 has 13 residues. In nucleotides, the CDR3 is TGTGCCAGTAGTCCCCGACAGATCCACGAGCAGTACTTC. Amino acid sequence: CASSPRQIHEQYF.

V is TRBV14 and J is TRBJ2-7, with 10 bases fitting TRBD2. Per the germline V gene, CDR1 is SGHDN and CDR2 is FVKESK. The CDR3 is 17 residues long. V was clipped by 1 base and J by 2 bases; unmatched bases: 8. The CDR3 region is CASSQVFLAGVTYEQYF. The CDR3 DNA sequence: TGTGCCAGCAGCCAAGTCTTTCTAGCGGGAGTGACCTACGAGCAGTACTTC.

This chain uses TRBV4-3 with TRBJ2-3; 8 positions agree with TRBD2. Germline trimming cut 0 bases from V and 6 bases from J; bases unmatched to any gene: 2. CDR1 and CDR2 (germline): LGHNA, YSLEER. The CDR3 is 14 residues long. The CDR3 DNA reads TGCGCCAGCAGCCAAGAGCGGGGGGTTGATACGCAGTATTTT. Amino acid sequence: CASSQERGVDTQYF.

This chain joins TRBV7-2 and TRBJ1-5; 9 positions match TRBD1. V lost 5 bases to trimming and J lost 5 bases; unmatched junction nucleotides: 10. The CDR3 sequence is 16 residues long. The V gene's germline CDR1 is SGHTA and CDR2 FQGNSA. The CDR3 DNA reads TGTGCCAGCAGCCCCGACTTGACAGGGGGACATCAGCCCCAGCATTTT. It yields the protein CASSPDLTGGHQPQHF.

The chain joins TRBV28 to TRBJ1-1; 8 positions match TRBD1. Losses at the gene ends were 7 bases for V and 4 bases for J; bases not matched to a gene: 11. Germline CDR1 is MDHEN and CDR2 is SYDVKM. This CDR3 has 15 residues. The chain's CDR3 is CASTPSLGQVTEAFF. The DNA of the CDR3 is TGTGCCAGCACTCCAAGCCTGGGACAGGTCACTGAAGCTTTCTTT.

The chain couples TRBV5-1 to TRBJ2-7; D unresolved. The germline V and J ends were trimmed by 0 bases and 1 base, with 5 bases remaining between them. This CDR3 comprises 13 residues. Germline CDR1 reads SGHRS; CDR2 reads YFSETQ. The CDR3 DNA reads TGCGCCAGCAGCTTGGACGGATCCTACGAGCAGTACTTC. Its translation is CASSLDGSYEQYF. Drawing the rest from reference TRBV5-1 and TRBJ2-7, the complete variable domain is KAGVTQTPRYLIKTRGQQVTLSCSPISGHRSVSWYQQTPGQGLQFLFEYFSETQRNKGNFPGRFSGRQFSNSRSEMNVSTLELGDSALYLCASSLDGSYEQYFGPGTRLTVT.

This clone was seen only a few times. The chain employs TRBV5-1 and TRBJ2-3, with 9 bases aligning to TRBD2. The trim removed 2 bases at V and 2 bases at J, leaving 3 bases unmatched. This CDR3 is 15 amino acids long. Per germline, CDR1 SGHRS and CDR2 YFSETQ. This CDR3 reads CASSFAGLATDTQYF. DNA of the CDR3: TGCGCCAGCAGCTTCGCGGGACTAGCCACAGATACGCAGTATTTT.

The chain carries TRBV13 and TRBJ2-5; no clear D gene. The CDR3 has 14 residues. CDR1 and CDR2 from the germline V gene are PRHDT and FYEKMQ (reference sequence). Trimming took 1 base from V and 2 from J, leaving 8 bases between them. The CDR3 DNA is TGTGCCAGCAGCTTAGCTAGGATACAAGAGACCCAGTACTTC. The encoded protein is CASSLARIQETQYF.

This chain joins TRBV7-2 and TRBJ1-2, with a possible D match to TRBD1 (6 bases). The ends were cut back, 5 bases at V and 1 base at J, with 11 bases in the middle. This CDR3 region has 14 residues. The germline V gene has CDR1 SGHTA and CDR2 FQGNSA. The CDR3 reads CASSPAGVNYGYTF. CDR3 DNA sequence: TGTGCCAGCAGCCCGGCAGGGGTTAACTATGGCTACACCTTC.

Regarding this clone: Other DNA sequences in the same sample also yield this CDR3. The V gene is TRBV28, the J gene TRBJ2-7; D gene uncertain. V lost 3 bases, J lost 3 bases, and 6 bases lay in between. Germline loops: CDR1 MDHEN, CDR2 SYDVKM. This CDR3 has 12 amino acids. Here the CDR3 DNA reads TGTGCCAGCAGTTTGGGTGGCTACGAGCAGTACTTC. Translating it yields CASSLGGYEQYF.

This clone was detected only once. The rearrangement links TRBV19 to TRBJ1-2; perhaps TRBD1 as D (6 bases). This CDR3 is 14 amino acids long. In germline, CDR1 is LNHDA, CDR2 SQIVND (reference sequence). The germline V and J ends were trimmed by 2 bases and 4 bases, with 11 bases remaining between them. This CDR3 is CASSIRQGLYGYTF. The DNA for the CDR3 is TGTGCCAGTAGTATACGGCAGGGGCTCTATGGCTACACCTTC. The whole variable domain, filled in from reference TRBV19 and TRBJ1-2, reads DGGITQSPKYLFRKEGQNVTLSCEQNLNHDAMYWYRQDPGQGLRLIYYSQIVNDFQKGDIAEGYSVSREKKESFPLTVTSAQKNPTAFYLCASSIRQGLYGYTFGSGTRLTVV.

This chain joins TRBV19 and TRBJ2-5; D gene unclear. The CDR3 sequence is 15 residues long. V lost 6 bases and J lost 2, with 16 bases in between. Germline CDR1 is LNHDA and CDR2 is SQIVND (reference sequence). The CDR3 sequence is CASSPPLSRQETQYF. The CDR3 bases are TGTGCCAGTAGCCCTCCCCTATCCCGACAAGAGACCCAGTACTTC.